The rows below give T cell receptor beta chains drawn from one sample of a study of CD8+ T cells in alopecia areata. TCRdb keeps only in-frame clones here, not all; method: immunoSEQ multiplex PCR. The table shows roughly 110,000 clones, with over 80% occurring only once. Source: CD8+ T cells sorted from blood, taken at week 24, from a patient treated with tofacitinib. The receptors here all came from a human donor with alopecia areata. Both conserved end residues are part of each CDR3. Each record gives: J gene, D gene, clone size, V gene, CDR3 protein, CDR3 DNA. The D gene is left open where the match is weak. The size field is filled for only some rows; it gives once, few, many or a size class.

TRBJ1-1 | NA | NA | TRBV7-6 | CASSLRGTNTEAFF | TGTGCCAGCAGCCTGCGGGGGACCAACACTGAAGCTTTCTTT
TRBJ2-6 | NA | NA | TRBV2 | CASSEGGFGANVLTF | TGTGCCAGCAGTGAAGGAGGCTTTGGGGCCAACGTCCTGACTTTC
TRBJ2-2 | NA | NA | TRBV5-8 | CASSVGGNTGELFF | TGTGCCAGCAGCGTTGGGGGGAACACCGGGGAGCTGTTTTTT
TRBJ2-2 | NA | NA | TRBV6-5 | CASSPSYSNTGELFF | TGTGCCAGCAGCCCATCATACTCGAACACCGGGGAGCTGTTTTTT
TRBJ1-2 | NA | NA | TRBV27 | CASSYAPGAHGYTF | TGTGCCAGCAGTTATGCACCCGGGGCTCATGGCTACACCTTC
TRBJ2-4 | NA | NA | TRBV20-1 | CSATTQNIQYF | TGCAGTGCCACTACACAAAACATTCAGTACTTC
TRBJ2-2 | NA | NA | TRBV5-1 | CASSLSGTGELFF | TGCGCCAGCAGCTTGTCGGGTACCGGGGAGCTGTTTTTT
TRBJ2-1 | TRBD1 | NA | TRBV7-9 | CASSPRQGIWEQFF | TGTGCCAGCAGCCCAAGACAGGGAATATGGGAGCAGTTCTTC
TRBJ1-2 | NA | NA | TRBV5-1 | CASSLAEAGVDGYTF | TGCGCCAGCAGCTTGGCCGAGGCGGGCGTCGATGGCTACACCTTC
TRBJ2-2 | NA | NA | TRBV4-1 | CASSRWSGNTGELFF | TGCGCCAGCAGCCGGTGGTCAGGGAACACCGGGGAGCTGTTTTTT
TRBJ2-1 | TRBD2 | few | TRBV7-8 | CASSSTSGGTYNEQFF | TGTGCCAGCAGCTCGACTAGCGGGGGAACCTACAATGAGCAGTTCTTC
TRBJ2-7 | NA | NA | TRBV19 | CASSIESSSYEQYF | TGTGCCAGTAGTATAGAATCCAGCTCCTACGAGCAGTACTTC
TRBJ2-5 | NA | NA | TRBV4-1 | CASSQDRGETQYF | TGCGCCAGCAGCCAAGATAGAGGGGAGACCCAGTACTTC
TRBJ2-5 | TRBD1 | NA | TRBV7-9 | CASSPPRTGQETQYF | TGTGCCAGCAGCCCGCCCCGGACAGGGCAAGAGACCCAGTACTTC
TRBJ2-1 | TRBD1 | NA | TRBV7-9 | CASSPGTGYNEQFF | TGTGCCAGCAGCCCTGGGACAGGCTACAATGAGCAGTTCTTC
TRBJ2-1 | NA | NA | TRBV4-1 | CASSQGLYNEQFF | TGCGCCAGCAGCCAAGGGCTCTACAATGAGCAGTTCTTC
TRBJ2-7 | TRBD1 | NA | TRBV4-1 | CASSQPRGTGENSYEQYF | TGCGCCAGCAGCCAACCCCGAGGGACAGGGGAAAACTCCTACGAGCAGTACTTC
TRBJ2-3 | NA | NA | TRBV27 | CASSWGLDTQYF | TGTGCCAGCAGTTGGGGTTTGGATACGCAGTATTTT
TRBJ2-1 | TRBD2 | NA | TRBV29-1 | CSVVLAGVKPGGSSYNEQFF | TGCAGCGTTGTCCTAGCGGGGGTCAAACCCGGGGGGAGCTCCTACAATGAGCAGTTCTTC
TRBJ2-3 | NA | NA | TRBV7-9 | CASSSPQAGGLDTQYF | TGTGCCAGCAGCTCCCCCCAGGCCGGGGGATTAGATACGCAGTATTTT
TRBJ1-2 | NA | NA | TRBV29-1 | CSVEGPKPGRMGGYTF | TGCAGCGTTGAAGGCCCAAAACCTGGGAGGATGGGAGGCTACACCTTC
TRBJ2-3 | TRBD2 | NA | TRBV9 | CASSVAGAGGPIDTQYF | TGTGCCAGCAGCGTAGCTGGAGCGGGGGGGCCCATAGATACGCAGTATTTT
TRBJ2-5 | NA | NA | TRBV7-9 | CASSLVQLSQETQYF | TGTGCCAGCAGCTTAGTTCAGCTGTCCCAAGAGACCCAGTACTTC
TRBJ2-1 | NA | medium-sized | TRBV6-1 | CASSPLYYNEQFF | TGTGCCAGCAGTCCTTTATACTACAATGAGCAGTTCTTC
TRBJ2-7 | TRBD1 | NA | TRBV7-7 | CASSEGQSYEQYF | TGTGCTAGCAGCGAGGGACAGTCCTACGAGCAGTACTTC
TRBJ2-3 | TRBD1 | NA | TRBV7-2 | CASSLMGQRFTDTQYF | TGTGCCAGCAGCTTGATGGGACAGAGATTCACAGATACGCAGTATTTT
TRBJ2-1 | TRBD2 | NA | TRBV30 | CAWSASAGGALEQFF | TGTGCCTGGAGTGCTAGTGCCGGGGGGGCTTTAGAGCAGTTCTTC
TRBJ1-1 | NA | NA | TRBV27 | CASSLLWGSEAFF | TGTGCCAGCAGTTTATTGTGGGGGTCTGAAGCTTTCTTT
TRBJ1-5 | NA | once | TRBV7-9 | CASSLGSDSNQPQHF | TGTGCCAGCAGCTTAGGTTCAGATAGCAATCAGCCCCAGCATTTT
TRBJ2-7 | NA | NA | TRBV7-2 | CASSSETYYEQYF | TGTGCCAGCAGCTCCGAGACCTATTACGAGCAGTACTTC
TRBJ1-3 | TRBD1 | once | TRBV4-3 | CASSQGQGSGNTIYF | TGCGCCAGCAGCCAAGGACAGGGCTCTGGAAACACCATATATTTT
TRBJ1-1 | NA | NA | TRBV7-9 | CASSLMGTEAFF | TGTGCCAGCAGCCTTATGGGCACTGAAGCTTTCTTT
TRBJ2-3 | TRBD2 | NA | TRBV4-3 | CASSQDWVAGGSTDTQYF | TGCGCCAGCAGCCAAGATTGGGTAGCGGGGGGGAGCACAGATACGCAGTATTTT
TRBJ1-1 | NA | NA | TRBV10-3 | CAISESGPPFDAFF | TGTGCCATCAGTGAGTCGGGGCCGCCTTTTGACGCTTTCTTT
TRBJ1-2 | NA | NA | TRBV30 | CAWSLNRNYGYTF | TGTGCCTGGAGTCTAAACAGGAACTATGGCTACACCTTC
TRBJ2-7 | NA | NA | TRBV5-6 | CASSSLLGGDRPYEQYF | TGTGCCAGCAGCTCGCTACTTGGGGGGGACAGACCCTACGAGCAGTACTTC
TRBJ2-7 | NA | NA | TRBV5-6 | CASSLMTPGQPVLEQYF | TGTGCCAGCAGCTTGATGACACCGGGACAACCGGTCTTAGAGCAGTACTTC
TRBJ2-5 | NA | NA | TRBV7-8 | CASSPRTGETQYF | TGTGCCAGCAGCCCACGGACCGGGGAGACCCAGTACTTC
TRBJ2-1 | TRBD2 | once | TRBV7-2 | CASSLGGLARYNEQFF | TGTGCCAGCAGCTTAGGGGGACTAGCAAGGTACAATGAGCAGTTCTTC